These 32 T cell receptor beta chains originate from one sample sequenced in a study of blood T cell repertoires in COVID-19. Some clones are missing from TCRdb's copy, which holds only in-frame ones; the method was immunoSEQ multiplex PCR. The table records roughly 290,000 clones, about 90% of them present only once. The specimen was peripheral blood. The receptors were sampled from a woman between 50 and 59 years old who had recovered from COVID-19.

This chain joins TRBV6-2 or TRBV6-3 and TRBJ2-7; 11 bases are a match to TRBD1. Germline V CDR1 and CDR2: MNHEY, SVGEGT. Trimming took 4 bases from V and 5 from J; bases not matched to a gene: 7. The CDR3 runs 15 residues. The CDR3 coding sequence is TGTGCCAGCAGTTCCTCGGGACAGGGGGACCACGAGCAGTACTTC. This gives the protein CASSSSGQGDHEQYF.

Only one count was recorded for this clone. The genes are TRBV19 and TRBJ2-3; TRBD2 aligns across 10 bases. Trimming took 3 bases from V and 2 from J; bases not matched to a gene: 8. The germline CDR1 and CDR2 sequences are LNHDA and SQIVND (reference sequence). The CDR3 spans 17 residues. The CDR3 loop is CASSISRTSGTTDTQYF. The CDR3 DNA sequence: TGTGCCAGTAGTATTTCCCGGACTAGCGGAACCACAGATACGCAGTATTTT. The full variable domain, rest sourced from reference TRBV19 and TRBJ2-3, is DGGITQSPKYLFRKEGQNVTLSCEQNLNHDAMYWYRQDPGQGLRLIYYSQIVNDFQKGDIAEGYSVSREKKESFPLTVTSAQKNPTAFYLCASSISRTSGTTDTQYFGPGTRLTVL.

This chain connects TRBV4-1 to TRBJ1-2; a possible D gene is TRBD1 (6 bases). The germline gives CDR1 MGHRA, CDR2 YSYEKL. This CDR3 spans 15 amino acids. V lost 0 bases and J 8 bases, leaving 16 bases between the germline ends. The CDR3 DNA is TGCGCCAGCAGCCAAGATTCCGGCAGGGGATACGGCTACACCTTC. This codes for CASSQDSGRGYGYTF.

This sequence joins TRBV6-5 and TRBJ1-2; a possible D gene is TRBD1 (6 bases). The germline V gene encodes CDR1 MNHEY and CDR2 SVGAGI. Trimming pared 6 bases from V and 4 bases from J, leaving 12 bases between. The CDR3 is 13 residues long. The chain's CDR3 is CASSLGGPYGYTF. The CDR3, as DNA: TGTGCCAGCAGCCTAGGGGGACCCTATGGCTACACCTTC.

The chain is built from TRBV11-2 and TRBJ2-5, with D perhaps matching TRBD1 (6 bases). This CDR3 has 17 amino acids. The V gene's germline CDR1 is SGHAT and CDR2 FQNNGV. Trimming removed 0 bases at V and 2 bases at J, with 16 bases between. The CDR3 loop reads CASSLDQGPRRQETQYF. DNA for the CDR3: TGTGCCAGCAGCTTAGATCAGGGGCCGAGACGTCAAGAGACCCAGTACTTC. The full variable domain, completed using reference TRBV11-2 and TRBJ2-5, is EAGVAQSPRYKIIEKRQSVAFWCNPISGHATLYWYQQILGQGPKLLIQFQNNGVVDDSQLPKDRFSAERLKGVDSTLKIQPAKLEDSAVYLCASSLDQGPRRQETQYFGPGTRLLVL.

As concerns this clone: This same CDR3 is encoded by further DNA sequences in the sample. The J gene is TRBJ1-2, the V gene TRBV28; 9 bases map to TRBD1. V gave up 6 bases and J gave up 5 bases; unmatched junction bases: 7. The CDR3 runs 14 residues. Germline V CDR1 and CDR2: MDHEN, SYDVKM. As DNA, the CDR3 is TGTGCCAGCAGATCTGGACAGGGGACTTATGGCTACACCTTC. This codes for CASRSGQGTYGYTF.

This clone was picked up a small number of times. The J gene is TRBJ2-7, the V gene TRBV29-1; perhaps TRBD2 as D (7 bases). This CDR3 is 12 amino acids long. V was clipped by 6 bases and J by 2 bases, with 11 bases between them. Germline V gene lookup returns CDR1 SQVTM and CDR2 ANQGSEA. CDR3 residues: CSVRGGTYEQYF. In DNA, the CDR3 is TGCAGCGTCAGGGGAGGGACCTACGAGCAGTACTTC.

This CDR3 is CARSYMILRLDERPITYEQYF. The DNA for the CDR3 is TGTGCCAGAAGCTATATGATACTAAGACTAGACGAACGACCGATAACCTACGAGCAGTACTTC. The chain joins TRBV5-3 to TRBJ2-7; possibly TRBD2 for D (6 bases). TRBV5-3 is given ORF status, its function remaining uncertain. V was clipped by 3 bases and J by 2 bases, with 33 bases between them. This CDR3 has 21 residues.

The chain uses TRBV6-1 and TRBJ1-1; a weak D match, TRBD1 (5 bases). The CDR3 length is 15 residues. Trimming shortened V by 1 base and J by 1 base, and 10 bases separated the two germline ends. Per the germline V gene, CDR1 is MNHNS and CDR2 is SASEGT. CDR3 amino acids: CASSEGWQGNTEAFF. DNA for the CDR3: TGTGCCAGCAGTGAAGGGTGGCAGGGGAACACTGAAGCTTTCTTT.

V gene TRBV29-1 combines with J gene TRBJ2-7, with a weak D call TRBD2 (6 bases). This CDR3 is 12 amino acids long. Looked up from germline, CDR1 is SQVTM and CDR2 is ANQGSEA. Trimming stripped 4 bases from V and 6 bases from J, with 13 bases between. The CDR3 DNA sequence: TGCAGCGTTGGGGGGGAAGGGCGCGAGCAGTACTTC. This sequence encodes CSVGGEGREQYF.

The rearrangement joins TRBV9 to TRBJ1-1; D not resolved. Trimming cost V 4 bases and J 2 bases, with 12 bases left between them. CDR3 length: 14 residues. Per germline, CDR1 SGDLS and CDR2 YYNGEE. The CDR3 DNA is TGTGCCAGCAGCCTAGGGCCGGGAAACACTGAAGCTTTCTTT. Residues: CASSLGPGNTEAFF.

The J gene is TRBJ2-7, the V gene TRBV4-1; tentative D call: TRBD2 (5 bases). Per the germline V gene, CDR1 is MGHRA and CDR2 is YSYEKL. Deletions cut 6 bases from V and 3 bases from J, with 24 bases between. The CDR3 totals 17 residues. This chain's CDR3 is CASSGRPGMLRDYEQYF. The CDR3 DNA reads as TGCGCCAGCAGTGGACGCCCCGGGATGCTTCGTGACTACGAGCAGTACTTC.

This clone was counted once. The chain uses TRBV4-3 and TRBJ1-2; 7 bases map to TRBD1. Germline V gene data show CDR1 as LGHNA and CDR2 as YSLEER. Losses at the gene ends were 1 base for V and 2 bases for J; bases not matched to a gene: 7. The CDR3 consists of 16 residues. This chain's CDR3 is CASSQGTGDSNYGYTF. CDR3 sequence (DNA): TGCGCCAGCAGCCAAGGGACAGGAGACAGCAACTATGGCTACACCTTC.

The V and J genes are TRBV3-1 (or the pseudogene TRBV3-2) and TRBJ1-1, with 8 positions matching TRBD1. The germline CDR1 and CDR2 sequences are LGHDT and YNNKEL (reference sequence). V shed 3 bases, J shed 7 bases, and the junction held 16 bases outside the gene matches. The CDR3 runs to 17 residues. For the CDR3, the DNA is TGTGCCAGCAGCCACAAGGGACAGGAGGCAAACCTGCTTGAAGCTTTCTTT. It specifies CASSHKGQEANLLEAFF.

The chain recombines TRBV4-3 with TRBJ1-2; D remains unclear. Per the germline V gene, CDR1 is LGHNA and CDR2 is YSLEER. With 0 bases removed from V and 2 bases from J, the gap between germline ends came to 10 bases. The CDR3 has 15 amino acids. In DNA, the CDR3 is TGCGCCAGCAGCCAAGATCTTGACATAAACTATGGCTACACCTTC. Translating it yields CASSQDLDINYGYTF.

As regards this clone: Other DNA sequences within the sample encode an identical CDR3. The chain carries TRBV3-1 (or the pseudogene TRBV3-2) and TRBJ2-2; 14 nucleotides line up with TRBD2. This CDR3 spans 16 amino acids. CDR1 and CDR2 from the germline V gene are LGHDT and YNNKEL (reference sequence). Trimming removed 4 bases from V and 4 bases from J; junction bases left unmatched: 2. The CDR3 reads CASSRLAGGSTGELFF. In DNA, the CDR3 is TGTGCCAGCAGCCGACTAGCGGGAGGGAGCACCGGGGAGCTGTTTTTT.

This clone turned up a few times. The J gene is TRBJ1-5, the V gene TRBV27; D unresolved. Between the trimmed V and J ends, which lost 2 bases and 0 bases, there was a span of 8 bases. The CDR3 runs to 15 residues. Germline-derived CDR1 and CDR2 are MNHEY and SMNVEV (reference sequence). The CDR3: CASSLSRGSNQPQHF. For the CDR3, the DNA is TGTGCCAGCAGTTTAAGTCGGGGTAGCAATCAGCCCCAGCATTTT.

The gene calls are TRBV7-9 and TRBJ1-2; no firm D call. Germline V gene lookup returns CDR1 SEHNR and CDR2 FQNEAQ (reference sequence). This CDR3 region has 13 residues. V lost 1 base to trimming and J lost 3 bases, with 6 bases between them. The CDR3 protein is CASSLDNDYGYTF. In DNA form, the CDR3 reads TGTGCCAGCAGCTTAGACAATGACTATGGCTACACCTTC.

The chain recombines TRBV6-2 or TRBV6-3 with TRBJ1-2; D ambiguous. Germline V CDR1 and CDR2: MNHEY, SVGEGT. The CDR3 is 14 amino acids. Between the trimmed V and J ends, which lost 6 bases and 5 bases, there was a span of 16 bases. The CDR3 loop reads CASSTSAGRYGYTF. The CDR3 coding sequence is TGTGCCAGCAGCACCTCCGCGGGGAGGTATGGCTACACCTTC.

The chain couples TRBV6-8 to TRBJ2-7; D is unclear. From germline, CDR1 is MNHGY and CDR2 SAAAGT. This CDR3 contains 15 residues. Trimming took off 5 bases at V and 7 bases at J, with 21 bases between the two ends. The CDR3 nucleotides are TGTGCCAGCAGTCCAGACACCGACCGTTTATCTGAGCAGTACTTC. This codes for CASSPDTDRLSEQYF.

This chain joins TRBV10-3 and TRBJ2-5; 11 bases line up with TRBD2. This CDR3 comprises 13 residues. Germline CDR1 and CDR2: ENHRY and SYGVKD. V gave up 8 bases and J gave up 3 bases; unmatched junction bases: 2. The CDR3 DNA reads as TGTGCCATCGGGACTAGCGGTGAAGAGACCCAGTACTTC. Residues: CAIGTSGEETQYF.

The chain uses TRBV5-6 and TRBJ1-4, with D unresolved. V was cut by 2 bases and J by 5 bases, with 10 bases left in between. The CDR3 is made up of 14 amino acids. The germline gives CDR1 SGHDT, CDR2 YYEEEE. CDR3 DNA sequence: TGTGCCAGCAGCTTCGCAGCGGAGAATGAAAAACTGTTTTTT. Protein sequence: CASSFAAENEKLFF.

The gene calls are TRBV27 and TRBJ2-7; 10 nucleotides match TRBD2. CDR1 MNHEY and CDR2 SMNVEV come from the germline V gene (reference sequence). The CDR3 sequence is 16 residues long. The V segment lost 5 bases and the J segment 3 bases; nucleotides outside the gene matches: 10. As DNA, the CDR3 is TGTGCCAGCAGTAACTCTCCTAGCGGGGGCCTCTACGAGCAGTACTTC. Translating gives CASSNSPSGGLYEQYF.

The J gene is TRBJ2-7, the V gene TRBV2; no definite D call. This CDR3 spans 12 amino acids. Per germline, CDR1 SNHLY and CDR2 FYNNEI. V was cut by 2 bases and J by 7 bases, with 9 bases left in between. The CDR3 reads CASSEIVLEQYF. CDR3 nucleotide sequence: TGTGCCAGCAGTGAAATTGTATTGGAGCAGTACTTC.

J is TRBJ1-1 and V is TRBV4-2; maybe TRBD1 (5 bases). CDR1 is LGHNA and CDR2 is YNFKEQ in the germline V gene. This CDR3 is 15 amino acids long. Trimming removed 0 bases at V and 1 base at J, with 9 bases between. This CDR3 is CASSQDWGRNTEAFF. CDR3 nucleotide sequence: TGTGCCAGCAGCCAAGATTGGGGCAGGAACACTGAAGCTTTCTTT.

The rearrangement joins TRBV20-1 to TRBJ1-4; tentative D call: TRBD1 (6 bases). V lost 3 bases and J 11 bases, leaving 16 bases between the germline ends. The CDR3 runs 13 residues. Per the germline V gene, CDR1 is DFQATT and CDR2 is SNEGSKA (reference sequence). Written as DNA, the CDR3 is TGCAGTGCTAGTAGGGGGGGTATAGGGAAACTGTTTTTT. As protein: CSASRGGIGKLFF.

The J gene is TRBJ2-7, the V gene TRBV18; 8 nucleotides align to TRBD2. Germline values: CDR1 KGHSH, CDR2 LQKENI. This CDR3 region has 14 residues. Trimming at V came to 2 bases and at J to 2 bases, leaving 2 bases not matched to a gene. This chain's CDR3 is CASSPSGGAYEQYF. The CDR3 coding sequence is TGTGCCAGCTCACCAAGCGGGGGAGCCTACGAGCAGTACTTC.

The CDR3 sequence is CASSQADRGTPSEKLFF. In DNA, the CDR3 is TGCGCCAGCAGCCAAGCTGACAGGGGAACCCCTAGTGAAAAACTGTTTTTT. This chain uses TRBV4-3 with TRBJ1-4, with TRBD1 matching 8 bases. There are 17 residues in the CDR3. Germline V gene lookup returns CDR1 LGHNA and CDR2 YSLEER. Trimming cost V 1 base and J 7 bases; bases outside gene matches: 11.

The chain couples TRBV11-2 to TRBJ2-2; D is unresolved. The CDR3 spans 15 residues. Germline lookup yields CDR1 SGHAT and CDR2 FQNNGV. Trimming removed 3 bases at V and 6 bases at J, with 14 bases between. The CDR3 DNA is TGTGCCAGCAGCTTCGGATTCCGAGGCGCCGGGGAGCTGTTTTTT. Protein sequence: CASSFGFRGAGELFF.

The chain links TRBV5-1 to TRBJ1-1; D might be TRBD1 (5 bases). Trimming removed 0 bases at V and 5 bases at J, with 17 bases between. This CDR3 comprises 16 residues. Germline values: CDR1 SGHRS, CDR2 YFSETQ. CDR3 residues: CASSLGNFYRGTEAFF. The CDR3 DNA reads as TGCGCCAGCAGCTTGGGCAATTTTTACCGGGGGACTGAAGCTTTCTTT.

The chain joins TRBV7-3 to TRBJ2-3; 9 nucleotides match TRBD2. CDR3 length equals 15 residues. The germline V gene has CDR1 SGHTA and CDR2 FQGTGA. The V gene end was trimmed by 5 bases and the J gene end by 2 bases; junction bases not matched to a gene: 5. CDR3: CASSPGLANTDTQYF. For the CDR3, the DNA is TGTGCCAGCAGCCCAGGACTAGCGAACACAGATACGCAGTATTTT.

The chain links TRBV4-1 to TRBJ1-5; tentative D call: TRBD1 (6 bases). Trimming took off 3 bases at V and 5 bases at J, with 11 bases between the two ends. The germline CDR1 and CDR2 sequences are MGHRA and YSYEKL. CDR3 length: 14 residues. CDR3 residues: CASSQGARDQPQHF. CDR3 nucleotides: TGCGCCAGCAGCCAGGGGGCGAGAGATCAGCCCCAGCATTTT.